This T cell receptor beta chain is from a study of T cell responses to AZD1222 COVID-19 vaccine. Overall study results and limits: Donors were chiefly white British, with a greater number of females, and clonal diversity was perhaps underestimated. After the peak T cell response, and only then, were repertoires sampled. Increases in Spike-specific TCR breadth and depth were seen after two AZD1222 doses.

Data came from immunoSEQ multiplex PCR; TCRdb stores just in-frame clones and leaves some out. The sample contains about 120,000 clones, around 82% of which appear only once. A remark on this clone: Antigen: not known.

Trimming removed 7 bases at V and 4 bases at J, with 11 bases between. The CDR3 contains 14 residues. Germline loops: CDR1 MDHEN, CDR2 SYDVKM. This clonotype was obtained from an adult in good health. The sample in question was peripheral blood, obtained on day 0 of AZD1222 vaccination. The genes are TRBV28 and TRBJ1-6, with D unclear. The CDR3 bases are TGTGCCAGCACCCTACAGCATTATAATTCACCCCTCCACTTT. Translating gives CASTLQHYNSPLHF.